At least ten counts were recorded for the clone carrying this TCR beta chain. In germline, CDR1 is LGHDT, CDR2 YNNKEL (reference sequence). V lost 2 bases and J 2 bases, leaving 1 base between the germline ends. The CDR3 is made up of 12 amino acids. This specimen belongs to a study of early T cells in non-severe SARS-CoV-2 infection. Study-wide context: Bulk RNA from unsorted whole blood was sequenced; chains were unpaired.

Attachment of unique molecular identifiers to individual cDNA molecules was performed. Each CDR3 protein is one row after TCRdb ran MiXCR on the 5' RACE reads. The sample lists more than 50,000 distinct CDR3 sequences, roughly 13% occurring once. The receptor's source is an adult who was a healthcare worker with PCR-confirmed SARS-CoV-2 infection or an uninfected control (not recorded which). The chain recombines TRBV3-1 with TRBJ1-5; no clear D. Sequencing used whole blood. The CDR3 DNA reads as TGTGCCAGCAGCCAACGCAATCAGCCCCAGCATTTT. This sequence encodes CASSQRNQPQHF. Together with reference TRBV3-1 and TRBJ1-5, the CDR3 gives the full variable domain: DTAVSQTPKYLVTQMGNDKSIKCEQNLGHDTMYWYKQDSKKFLKIMFSYNNKELIINETVPNRFSPKSPDKAHLNLHINSLELGDSAVYFCASSQRNQPQHFGDGTRLSIL.